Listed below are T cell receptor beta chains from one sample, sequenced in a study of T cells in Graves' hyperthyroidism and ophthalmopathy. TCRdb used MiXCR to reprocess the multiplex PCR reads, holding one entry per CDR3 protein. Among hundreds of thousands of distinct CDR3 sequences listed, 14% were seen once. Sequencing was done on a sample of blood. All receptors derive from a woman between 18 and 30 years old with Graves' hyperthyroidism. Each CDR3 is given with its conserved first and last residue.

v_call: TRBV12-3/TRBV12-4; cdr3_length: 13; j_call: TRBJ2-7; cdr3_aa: CASRSSRDHEQYF
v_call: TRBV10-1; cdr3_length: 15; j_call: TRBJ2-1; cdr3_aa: CASSTHSGTIVRQFF
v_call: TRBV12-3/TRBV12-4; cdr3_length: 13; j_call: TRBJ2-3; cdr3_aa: CASSSPSGDTQYF
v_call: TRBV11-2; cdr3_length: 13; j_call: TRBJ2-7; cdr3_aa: CASRGQGNYEQYF
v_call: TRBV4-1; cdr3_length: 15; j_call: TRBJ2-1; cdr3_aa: CASSQEGTGYNEQFF
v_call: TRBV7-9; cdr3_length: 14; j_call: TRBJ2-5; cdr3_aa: CASSYPGGEETQYF
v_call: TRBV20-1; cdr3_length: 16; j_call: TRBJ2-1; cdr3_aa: CSAHTSGRAPRNEQFF
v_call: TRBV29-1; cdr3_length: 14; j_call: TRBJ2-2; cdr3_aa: CSAKGLINTGELFF
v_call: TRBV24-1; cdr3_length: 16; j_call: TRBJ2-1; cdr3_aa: CATSDPRTGSYNEQFF
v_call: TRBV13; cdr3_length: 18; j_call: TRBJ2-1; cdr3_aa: CASTPRIRVGGVYNEQFF
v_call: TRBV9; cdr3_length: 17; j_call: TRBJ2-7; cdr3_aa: CASRGSEREGLTHEQYF
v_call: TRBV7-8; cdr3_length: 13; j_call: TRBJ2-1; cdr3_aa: CALRKQGANEQFF
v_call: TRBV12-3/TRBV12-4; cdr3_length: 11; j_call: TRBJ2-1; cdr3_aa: CASSKSHEQFF
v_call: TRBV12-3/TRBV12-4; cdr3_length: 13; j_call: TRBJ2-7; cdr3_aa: CASSLNAGYEQYF
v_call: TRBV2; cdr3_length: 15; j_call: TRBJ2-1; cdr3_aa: CASRTGGRQYNEQFF
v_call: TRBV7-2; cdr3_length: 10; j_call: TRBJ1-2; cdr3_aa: CASRGNGYTF
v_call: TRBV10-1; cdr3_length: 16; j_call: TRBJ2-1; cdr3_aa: CASSEGYRGLRNEQFF
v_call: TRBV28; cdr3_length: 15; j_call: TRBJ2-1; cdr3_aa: CASSLTLLRDHEQFF
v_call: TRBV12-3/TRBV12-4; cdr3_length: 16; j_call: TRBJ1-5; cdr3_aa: CASIPSNRDSNQPQHF
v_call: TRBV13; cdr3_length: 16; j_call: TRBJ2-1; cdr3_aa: CASSLDPGPLEGEQFF
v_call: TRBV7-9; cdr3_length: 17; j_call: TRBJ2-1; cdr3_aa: CATRTWGRENSYNEQFF
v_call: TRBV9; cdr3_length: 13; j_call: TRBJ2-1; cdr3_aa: CASSVGLSNEQFF
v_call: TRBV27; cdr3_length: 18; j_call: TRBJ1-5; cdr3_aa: CASSRIQGGGYSNQPQHF
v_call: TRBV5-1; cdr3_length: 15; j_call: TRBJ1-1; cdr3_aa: CASSLVGQVFTEAFF
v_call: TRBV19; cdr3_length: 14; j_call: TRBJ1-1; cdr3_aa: CASRNDRTYTEAFF
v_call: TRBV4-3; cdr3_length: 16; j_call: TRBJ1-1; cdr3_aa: CASSQDTQAVNTEAFF
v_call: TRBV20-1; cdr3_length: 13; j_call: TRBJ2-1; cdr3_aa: CSASGRGYNEQFF
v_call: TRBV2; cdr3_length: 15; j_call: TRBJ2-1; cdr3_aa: CASRGAGGPYNEQFF
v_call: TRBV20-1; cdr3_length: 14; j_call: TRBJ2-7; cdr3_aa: CSARDPREGYEQYF
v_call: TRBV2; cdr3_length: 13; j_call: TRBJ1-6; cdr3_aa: CASSEGWNSPLHF
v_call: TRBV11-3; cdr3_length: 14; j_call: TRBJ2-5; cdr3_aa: CASTTSKSRETQYF
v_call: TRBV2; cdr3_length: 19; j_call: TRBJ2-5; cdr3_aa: CASMRSGADSRFRQETQYF
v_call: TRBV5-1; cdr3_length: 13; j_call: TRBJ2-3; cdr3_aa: CASGTGHTDTQYF
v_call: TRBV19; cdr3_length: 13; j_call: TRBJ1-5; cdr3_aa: CASSMVAGQPQHF
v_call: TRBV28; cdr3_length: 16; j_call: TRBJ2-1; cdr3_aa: CASSLLGTSGSDEQFF
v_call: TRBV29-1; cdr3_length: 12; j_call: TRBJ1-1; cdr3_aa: CSVGSGVTEAFF
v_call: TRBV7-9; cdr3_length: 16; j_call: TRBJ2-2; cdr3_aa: CASSFRDRGFSGELFF
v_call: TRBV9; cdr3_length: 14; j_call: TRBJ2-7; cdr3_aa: CASSVEVGSYEQYF
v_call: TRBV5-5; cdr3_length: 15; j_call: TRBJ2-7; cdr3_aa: CASRRDGRAAGEQYF
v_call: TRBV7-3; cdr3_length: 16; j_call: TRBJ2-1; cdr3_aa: CASSPSGFTGFDEQFF
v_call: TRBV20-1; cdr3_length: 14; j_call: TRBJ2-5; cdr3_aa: CSALPGQVKETQYF
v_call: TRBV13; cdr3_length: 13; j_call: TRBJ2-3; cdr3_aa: CASSLVRGDTQYF
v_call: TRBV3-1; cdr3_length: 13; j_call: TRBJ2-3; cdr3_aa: CASSGRRTDTQYF